These 13 T cell receptor beta chains originate from one sample sequenced in a study of T-cell reconstitution after alpha-beta-depleted transplantation in children (dated by TCRdb to the mid-2010s). Explained via the paper, the treatment or condition label denotes: allogeneic hematopoietic cell transplantation with graft depleted of TCRalphabeta T cells and CD19 B cells. Preparation of the library involved PCR. The sequencer listed for this sample is Illumina HiSeq 2500. To normalize quantification of the TCRbeta repertoire, the TCR libraries were built with molecular barcoding that relied on unique molecular identifiers. The public reads were quality trimmed at Q25 with fastp and then assembled into clones with MiXCR by TCRdb, keeping productive beta chains. Under each unique CDR3 protein, matching rows form one entry showing the most common genes and DNA. The sample has roughly 100,000 distinct CDR3 sequences on record, under 9% of them singletons. The ten most abundant clones make up about a sixth of the sample.

The sequences come from PBMCs, collected before TCRalphabeta/CD19-depleted stem cell transplant. The source of these receptors is a boy aged 2 to 9 with acute lymphoblastic leukemia, due to receive a stem cell transplant.

This clonotype occurred many times. The chain employs TRBV6-4 and TRBJ1-1; tentative D call: TRBD1 (6 bases). V was shortened by 2 bases and J by 3 bases, with 13 bases between the two germline ends. The CDR3 is 15 residues long. Germline CDR1 reads MRHNA; CDR2 reads SNTAGT. The CDR3 DNA follows: TGTGCCAGCAGTGACCGGGCAGGGGACTACACTGAAGCTTTCTTT. Translation: CASSDRAGDYTEAFF.

Many counts were recorded for this clonotype. The rearrangement joins TRBV15 to TRBJ1-6, with D possibly being TRBD1 (5 bases). Germline assignment: CDR1 LNHNV and CDR2 YYDKDF (reference sequence). The V end lost 3 bases, the J end lost 1 base, and 10 bases lay between the germline ends. This CDR3 spans 16 amino acids. The CDR3 DNA sequence: TGTGCCACCAGCAGCACCGGGGGTTCCTATAATTCACCCCTCCACTTT. This translates into CATSSTGGSYNSPLHF.

This clonotype was recorded many times. The chain combines TRBV7-9 with TRBJ1-4; D ambiguous. Germline lookup yields CDR1 SEHNR and CDR2 FQNEAQ (reference sequence). The CDR3 is 11 residues long. Trimming left V 1 base short and J 13 bases short, with 7 bases between. CDR3 bases: TGTGCCAGCAGCTTAGACAGTATACTGTTTTTT. Amino acids: CASSLDSILFF.

The rearrangement links TRBV12-5 to TRBJ2-5; D possibly corresponds to TRBD2 (7 bases). The CDR3 covers 12 residues. Germline V gene sequence: CDR1 LGHNT, CDR2 FRNRAP. Trimming cost V 8 bases and J 5 bases, with 12 bases left between them. The CDR3 reads CASRGAGETQYF. The CDR3 coding sequence is TGTGCTAGTCGGGGGGCCGGGGAGACCCAGTACTTC.

In its sample, this clonotype was seen many times. The CDR3 loop reads CASSQDLAGGGLSDTQYF. CDR3 nucleotides: TGCGCCAGCAGCCAAGATTTAGCGGGGGGCGGTTTATCAGATACGCAGTATTTT. The chain has TRBV4-3 and TRBJ2-3, with 10 bases aligning to TRBD2. The CDR3 runs 18 residues. V lost 0 bases and J lost 4; bases outside the gene matches: 10. Germline V gene sequence: CDR1 LGHNA, CDR2 YSLEER.

This clonotype showed up many times. CDR3 loop: CASSFRGELFF. CDR3 nucleotide sequence: TGCGCCAGCAGCTTTCGTGGTGAGCTGTTTTTT. The rearrangement links TRBV5-1 to TRBJ2-2; no clear D. Trimming pared 2 bases from V and 11 bases from J, leaving 7 bases between. There are 11 residues in the CDR3. CDR1 is SGHRS, CDR2 YFSETQ, per germline.

This clonotype was seen at least ten times. The chain has TRBV20-1 and TRBJ2-7; TRBD2 is a possible D gene (6 bases). CDR3 length: 14 amino acids. V was cut by 5 bases and J by 2 bases, with 16 bases left in between. Germline-derived CDR1 and CDR2 are DFQATT and SNEGSKA (reference sequence). The chain's CDR3 is CSALGEDPTYEQYF. The CDR3 nucleotides are TGCAGTGCTCTCGGGGAGGACCCCACCTACGAGCAGTACTTC.

This clonotype was recorded a few times. The chain combines TRBV28 with TRBJ2-2; maybe TRBD2 (6 bases). This CDR3 is built from 14 residues. Germline values: CDR1 MDHEN, CDR2 SYDVKM. V was clipped by 5 bases and J by 6 bases, with 13 bases between them. The CDR3 loop is CASSAASASGELFF. CDR3 sequence (DNA): TGTGCCAGCAGTGCGGCTAGCGCATCCGGGGAGCTGTTTTTT.

This clonotype was seen at least ten times. This sequence joins TRBV20-1 and TRBJ2-3; D is possibly TRBD2 (5 bases). V dropped 0 bases and J dropped 8 bases, with 15 bases sitting between them. The germline V gene encodes CDR1 DFQATT and CDR2 SNEGSKA (reference sequence). The CDR3 consists of 14 residues. The DNA for the CDR3 is TGCAGTGCTAGAGACCTAGGCTACGCGGGTACGCAGTATTTT. Translated: CSARDLGYAGTQYF.

This clonotype appeared many times. The rearrangement uses TRBV29-1 and TRBJ1-1; TRBD1 matches at 8 bases. Per the germline V gene, CDR1 is SQVTM and CDR2 is ANQGSEA. The V and J ends lost 6 bases and 3 bases, in that order; junction bases with no gene match: 15. This CDR3 comprises 16 residues. Here the CDR3 reads CSVRSGQGYSDTEAFF. CDR3 DNA sequence: TGCAGCGTCCGTTCCGGACAGGGCTATTCGGACACTGAAGCTTTCTTT. Supplemented by reference TRBV29-1 and TRBJ1-1, the full variable domain reads SAVISQKPSRDICQRGTSLTIQCQVDSQVTMMFWYRQQPGQSLTLIATANQGSEATYESGFVIDKFPISRPNLTFSTLTVSNMSPEDSSIYLCSVRSGQGYSDTEAFFGQGTRLTVV.

This clonotype has at least ten counts. The chain recombines TRBV29-1 with TRBJ2-1, with D unresolved. The germline V and J ends were trimmed by 4 bases and 3 bases, with 4 bases remaining between them. The CDR3 is 11 amino acids. Germline loops: CDR1 SQVTM, CDR2 ANQGSEA. The CDR3 coding sequence is TGCAGCGTTGGGGGCTACAATGAGCAGTTCTTC. It translates to CSVGGYNEQFF.

The table lists this clonotype with many counts. The chain uses TRBV27 and TRBJ2-1, with D possibly being TRBD2 (6 bases). The length of the CDR3 is 16 residues. Trimming took off 5 bases at V and 1 base at J, with 15 bases between the two ends. The germline V gene encodes CDR1 MNHEY and CDR2 SMNVEV (reference sequence). CDR3 residues: CASSPWGVASYNEQFF. As DNA, the CDR3 is TGTGCCAGCAGTCCTTGGGGGGTGGCGTCCTACAATGAGCAGTTCTTC.

At least ten counts were recorded for this clonotype. The chain links TRBV20-1 to TRBJ1-2, with D possibly TRBD1 on 6 matching bases. V shed 5 bases and J shed 4 bases, with 14 bases lying between them. The CDR3 length is 13 residues. Germline loops: CDR1 DFQATT, CDR2 SNEGSKA (reference sequence). Here the CDR3 DNA reads TGCAGTGCTGAACGACAGGATTTCTATGGCTACACCTTC. Protein product: CSAERQDFYGYTF.